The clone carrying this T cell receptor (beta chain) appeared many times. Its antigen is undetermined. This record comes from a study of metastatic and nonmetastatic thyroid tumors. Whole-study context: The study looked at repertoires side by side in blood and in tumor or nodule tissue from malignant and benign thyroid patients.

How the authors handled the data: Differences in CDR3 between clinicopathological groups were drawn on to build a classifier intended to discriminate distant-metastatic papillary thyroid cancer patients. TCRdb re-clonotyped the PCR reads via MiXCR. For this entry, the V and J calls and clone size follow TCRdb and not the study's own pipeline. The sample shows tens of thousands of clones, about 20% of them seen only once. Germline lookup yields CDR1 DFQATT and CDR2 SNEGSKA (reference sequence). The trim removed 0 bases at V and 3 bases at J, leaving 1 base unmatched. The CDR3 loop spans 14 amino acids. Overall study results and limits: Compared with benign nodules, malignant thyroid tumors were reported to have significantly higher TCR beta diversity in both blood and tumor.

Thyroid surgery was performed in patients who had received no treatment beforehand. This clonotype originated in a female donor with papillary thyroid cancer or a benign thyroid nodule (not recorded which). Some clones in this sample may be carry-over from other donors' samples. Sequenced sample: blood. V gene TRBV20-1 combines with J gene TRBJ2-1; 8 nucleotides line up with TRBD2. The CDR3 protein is CSARDLAGYNEQFF. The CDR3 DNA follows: TGCAGTGCTAGAGATCTAGCGGGCTACAATGAGCAGTTCTTC.